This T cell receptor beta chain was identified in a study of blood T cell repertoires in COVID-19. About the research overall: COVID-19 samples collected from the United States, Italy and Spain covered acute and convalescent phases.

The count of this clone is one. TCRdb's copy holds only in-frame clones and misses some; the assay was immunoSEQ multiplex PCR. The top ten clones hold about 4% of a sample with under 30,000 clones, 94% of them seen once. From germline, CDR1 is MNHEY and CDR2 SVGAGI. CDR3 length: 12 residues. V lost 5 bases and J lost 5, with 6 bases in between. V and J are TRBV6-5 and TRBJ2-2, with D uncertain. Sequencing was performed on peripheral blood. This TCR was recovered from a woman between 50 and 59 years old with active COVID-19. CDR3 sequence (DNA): TGTGCCAGCAGTCCCATTACCGGGGAGCTGTTTTTT. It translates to CASSPITGELFF.